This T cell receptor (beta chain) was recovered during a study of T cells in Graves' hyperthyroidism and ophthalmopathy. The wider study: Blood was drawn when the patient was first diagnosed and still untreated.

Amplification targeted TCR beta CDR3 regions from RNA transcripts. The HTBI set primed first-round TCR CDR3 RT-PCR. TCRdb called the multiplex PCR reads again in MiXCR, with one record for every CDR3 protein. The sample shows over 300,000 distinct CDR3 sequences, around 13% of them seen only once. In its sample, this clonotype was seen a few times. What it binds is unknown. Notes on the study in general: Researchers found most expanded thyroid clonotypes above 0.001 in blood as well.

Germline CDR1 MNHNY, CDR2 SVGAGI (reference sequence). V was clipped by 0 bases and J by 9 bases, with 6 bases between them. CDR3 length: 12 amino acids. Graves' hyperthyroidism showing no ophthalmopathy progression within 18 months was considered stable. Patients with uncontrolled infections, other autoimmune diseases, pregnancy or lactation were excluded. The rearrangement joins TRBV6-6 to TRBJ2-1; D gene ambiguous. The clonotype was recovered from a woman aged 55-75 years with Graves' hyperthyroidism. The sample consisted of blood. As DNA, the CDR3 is TGTGCCAGCAGTTACTCAGGTGGTGAGCAGTTCTTC. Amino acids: CASSYSGGEQFF.